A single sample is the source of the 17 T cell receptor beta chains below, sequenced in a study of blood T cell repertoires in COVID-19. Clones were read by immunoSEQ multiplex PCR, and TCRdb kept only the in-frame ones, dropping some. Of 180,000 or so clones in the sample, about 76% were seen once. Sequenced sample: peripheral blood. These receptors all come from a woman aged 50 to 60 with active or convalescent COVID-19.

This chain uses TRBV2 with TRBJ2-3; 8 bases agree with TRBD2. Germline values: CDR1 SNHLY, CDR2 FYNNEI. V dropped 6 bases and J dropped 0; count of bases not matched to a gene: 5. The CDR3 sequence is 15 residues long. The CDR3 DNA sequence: TGTGCCAGCAGACCGACTAGCGTGAGCACAGATACGCAGTATTTT. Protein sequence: CASRPTSVSTDTQYF. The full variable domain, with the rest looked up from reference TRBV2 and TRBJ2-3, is EPEVTQTPSHQVTQMGQEVILRCVPISNHLYFYWYRQILGQKVEFLVSFYNNEISEKSEIFDDQFSVERPDGSNFTLKIRSTKLEDSAMYFCASRPTSVSTDTQYFGPGTRLTVL.

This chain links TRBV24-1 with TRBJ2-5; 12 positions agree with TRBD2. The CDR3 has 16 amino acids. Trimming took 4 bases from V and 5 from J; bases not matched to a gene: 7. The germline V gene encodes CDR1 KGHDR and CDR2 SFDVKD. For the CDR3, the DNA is TGTGCCACCAGTGACCCCGGACTAGCGGGATGGGAGACCCAGTACTTC. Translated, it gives CATSDPGLAGWETQYF.

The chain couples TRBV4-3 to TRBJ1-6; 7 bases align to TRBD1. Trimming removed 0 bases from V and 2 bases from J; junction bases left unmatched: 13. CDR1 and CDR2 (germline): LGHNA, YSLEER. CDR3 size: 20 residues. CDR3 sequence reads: CASSQDLIRGLETYNSPLHF. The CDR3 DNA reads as TGCGCCAGCAGCCAAGATCTTATTAGGGGGCTAGAGACCTATAATTCACCCCTCCACTTT.

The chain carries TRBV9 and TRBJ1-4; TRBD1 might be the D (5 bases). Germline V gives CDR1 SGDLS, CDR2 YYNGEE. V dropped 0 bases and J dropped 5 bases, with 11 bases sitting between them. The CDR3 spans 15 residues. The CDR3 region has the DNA TGTGCCAGCAGCGTAGTTATTGGGGCCAATGAAAAACTGTTTTTT. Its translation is CASSVVIGANEKLFF. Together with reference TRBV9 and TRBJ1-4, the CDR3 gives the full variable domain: DSGVTQTPKHLITATGQRVTLRCSPRSGDLSVYWYQQSLDQGLQFLIQYYNGEERAKGNILERFSAQQFPDLHSELNLSSLELGDSALYFCASSVVIGANEKLFFGSGTQLSVL.

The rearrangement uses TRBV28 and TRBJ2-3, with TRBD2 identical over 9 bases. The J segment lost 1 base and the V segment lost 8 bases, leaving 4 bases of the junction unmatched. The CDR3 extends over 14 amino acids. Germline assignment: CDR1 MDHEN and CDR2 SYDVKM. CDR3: CASYSGSGTDTQYF. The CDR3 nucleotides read TGTGCCAGCTATAGCGGGAGTGGCACAGATACGCAGTATTTT.

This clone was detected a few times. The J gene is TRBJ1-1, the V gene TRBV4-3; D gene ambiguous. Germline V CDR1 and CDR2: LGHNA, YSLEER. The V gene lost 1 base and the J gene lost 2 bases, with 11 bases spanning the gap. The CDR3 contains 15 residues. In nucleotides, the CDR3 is TGCGCCAGCAGCCAAGGTATGGGCCTAAACACTGAAGCTTTCTTT. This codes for CASSQGMGLNTEAFF.

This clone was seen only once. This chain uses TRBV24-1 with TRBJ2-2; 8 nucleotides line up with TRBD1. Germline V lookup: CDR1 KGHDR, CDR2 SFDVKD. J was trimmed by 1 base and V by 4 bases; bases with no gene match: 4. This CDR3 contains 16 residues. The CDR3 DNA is TGTGCCACCAGTGAGGCCGGACAGGGGAACACCGGGGAGCTGTTTTTT. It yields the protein CATSEAGQGNTGELFF.

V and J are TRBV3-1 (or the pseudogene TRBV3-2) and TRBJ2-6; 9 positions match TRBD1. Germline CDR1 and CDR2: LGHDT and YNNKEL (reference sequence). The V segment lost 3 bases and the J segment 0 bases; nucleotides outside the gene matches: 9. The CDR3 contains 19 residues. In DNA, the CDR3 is TGTGCCAGCAGCCACGCCGGGACAGGGTGGGGCTCTGGGGCCAACGTCCTGACTTTC. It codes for CASSHAGTGWGSGANVLTF.

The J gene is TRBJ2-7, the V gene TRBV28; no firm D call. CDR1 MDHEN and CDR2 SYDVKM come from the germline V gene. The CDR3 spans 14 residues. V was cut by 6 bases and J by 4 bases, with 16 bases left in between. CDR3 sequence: CASSGSGDNYEQYF. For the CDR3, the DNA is TGTGCCAGCAGCGGATCCGGTGACAATTACGAGCAGTACTTC.

CDR3 amino acids: CASSPWGQGAQTNEKLFF. In nucleotides, the CDR3 is TGTGCCAGCTCACCATGGGGACAGGGGGCGCAGACTAATGAAAAACTGTTTTTT. V gene TRBV18 combines with J gene TRBJ1-4; TRBD1 agrees at 12 bases. V lost 2 bases and J lost 2; bases outside the gene matches: 6. This CDR3 is 18 amino acids long. Germline loops: CDR1 KGHSH, CDR2 LQKENI.

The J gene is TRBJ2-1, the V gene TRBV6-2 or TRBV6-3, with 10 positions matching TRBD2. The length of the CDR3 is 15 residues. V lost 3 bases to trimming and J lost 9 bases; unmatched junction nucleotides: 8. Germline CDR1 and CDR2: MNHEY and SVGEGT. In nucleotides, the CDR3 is TGTGCCAGCAGTTATTCGAGCGGGGGGGCAGGTGAGCAGTTCTTC. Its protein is CASSYSSGGAGEQFF.

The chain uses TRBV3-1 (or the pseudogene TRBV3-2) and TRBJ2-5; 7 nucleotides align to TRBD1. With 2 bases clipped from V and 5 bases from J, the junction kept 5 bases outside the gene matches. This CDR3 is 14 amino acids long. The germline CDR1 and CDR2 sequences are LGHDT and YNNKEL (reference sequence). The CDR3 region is CASSQLTGWETQYF. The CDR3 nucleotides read TGTGCCAGCAGCCAACTGACAGGGTGGGAGACCCAGTACTTC.

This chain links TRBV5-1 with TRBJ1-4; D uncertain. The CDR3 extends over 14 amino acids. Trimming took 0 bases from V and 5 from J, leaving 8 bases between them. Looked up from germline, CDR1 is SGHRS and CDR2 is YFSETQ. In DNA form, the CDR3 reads TGCGCCAGCAGCTTGGGACTACCAAATGAAAAACTGTTTTTT. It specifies CASSLGLPNEKLFF. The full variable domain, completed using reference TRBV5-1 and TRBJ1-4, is KAGVTQTPRYLIKTRGQQVTLSCSPISGHRSVSWYQQTPGQGLQFLFEYFSETQRNKGNFPGRFSGRQFSNSRSEMNVSTLELGDSALYLCASSLGLPNEKLFFGSGTQLSVL.

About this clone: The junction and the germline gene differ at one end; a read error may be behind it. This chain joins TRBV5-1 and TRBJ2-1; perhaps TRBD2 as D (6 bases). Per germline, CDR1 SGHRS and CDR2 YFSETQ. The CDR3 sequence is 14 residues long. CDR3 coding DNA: TGCGCCAGCAGGGAGGGTCCAAAGCTCCCTGAGTGGGTCTTC. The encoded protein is CASREGPKLPEWVF.

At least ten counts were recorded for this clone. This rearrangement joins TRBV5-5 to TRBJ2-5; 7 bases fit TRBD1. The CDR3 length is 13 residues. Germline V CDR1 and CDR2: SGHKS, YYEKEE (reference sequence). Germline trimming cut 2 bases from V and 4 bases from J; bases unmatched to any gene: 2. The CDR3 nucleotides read TGTGCCAGCAGCTTCCCAGGGGGAGAGACCCAGTACTTC. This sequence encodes CASSFPGGETQYF. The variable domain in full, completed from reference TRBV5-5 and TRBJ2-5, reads DAGVTQSPTHLIKTRGQQVTLRCSPISGHKSVSWYQQVLGQGPQFIFQYYEKEERGRGNFPDRFSARQFPNYSSELNVNALLLGDSALYLCASSFPGGETQYFGPGTRLLVL.

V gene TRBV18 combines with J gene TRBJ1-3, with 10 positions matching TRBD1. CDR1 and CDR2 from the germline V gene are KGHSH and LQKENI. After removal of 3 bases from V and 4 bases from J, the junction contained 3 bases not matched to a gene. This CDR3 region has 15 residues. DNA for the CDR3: TGTGCCAGCTCACCGGGACAGGGGAACGGAAACACCATATATTTT. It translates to CASSPGQGNGNTIYF. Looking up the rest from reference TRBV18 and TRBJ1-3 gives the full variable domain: NAGVMQNPRHLVRRRGQEARLRCSPMKGHSHVYWYRQLPEEGLKFMVYLQKENIIDESGMPKERFSAEFPKEGPSILRIQQVVRGDSAAYFCASSPGQGNGNTIYFGEGSWLTVV.

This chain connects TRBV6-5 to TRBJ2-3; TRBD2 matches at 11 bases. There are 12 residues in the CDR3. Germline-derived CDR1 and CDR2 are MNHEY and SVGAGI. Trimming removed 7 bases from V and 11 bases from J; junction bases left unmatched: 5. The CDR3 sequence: CASKLAGEGQYF. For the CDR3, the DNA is TGTGCCAGCAAACTAGCGGGAGAGGGGCAGTATTTT.